Below are 30 T cell receptor beta chains sequenced from a single sample in a study of blood T cell repertoires in COVID-19. Sequencing was performed with immunoSEQ multiplex PCR; in TCRdb, only in-frame clones are kept and a portion is missing. The sample has roughly 280,000 clones, 83% seen once. What was sequenced was peripheral blood. The source of these receptors is a man aged 55 to 69 who had recovered from COVID-19.

The gene calls are TRBV4-1 and TRBJ2-1, with 7 bases fitting TRBD2. Germline V gene data show CDR1 as MGHRA and CDR2 as YSYEKL. CDR3 length equals 16 residues. V was clipped by 1 base and J by 1 base; unmatched bases: 4. CDR3 sequence (DNA): TGCGCCAGCAGCCAAGTAGGGAGGGGATCCTACAATGAGCAGTTCTTC. Protein product: CASSQVGRGSYNEQFF.

V is TRBV9 and J is TRBJ2-3, with 8 bases matching TRBD1. V dropped 4 bases and J dropped 3; count of bases not matched to a gene: 7. Looked up from germline, CDR1 is SGDLS and CDR2 is YYNGEE. This CDR3 spans 15 amino acids. The CDR3 DNA reads TGTGCCAGCAGCACAGGACAGGGTTGGACAGATACGCAGTATTTT. Its translation is CASSTGQGWTDTQYF. Complete variable domain (other parts from reference TRBV9 and TRBJ2-3): DSGVTQTPKHLITATGQRVTLRCSPRSGDLSVYWYQQSLDQGLQFLIQYYNGEERAKGNILERFSAQQFPDLHSELNLSSLELGDSALYFCASSTGQGWTDTQYFGPGTRLTVL.

J is TRBJ1-2 and V is TRBV5-6; D unclear. This CDR3 comprises 14 residues. With 0 bases removed from V and 3 bases from J, the gap between germline ends came to 9 bases. Germline CDR1 reads SGHDT; CDR2 reads YYEEEE. Here the CDR3 reads CASSLGAPDYGYTF. CDR3 nucleotide sequence: TGTGCCAGCAGCTTGGGGGCCCCGGACTATGGCTACACCTTC.

There are a few counts of this clone. The rearrangement joins TRBV18 to TRBJ2-7, with D perhaps TRBD2 (5 bases). V was shortened by 3 bases and J by 3 bases, with 12 bases between the two germline ends. The CDR3 length is 14 residues. The germline V gene encodes CDR1 KGHSH and CDR2 LQKENI. The CDR3 region has the DNA TGTGCCAGCTCACCGGACTCCCTCTTCTACGAGCAGTACTTC. Its translation: CASSPDSLFYEQYF.

The chain has TRBV11-1 and TRBJ2-1; D is uncertain. This CDR3 has 15 amino acids. CDR1 is SGHAT, CDR2 FQDESV, per germline (reference sequence). Trimming shortened V by 5 bases and J by 3 bases, and 14 bases separated the two germline ends. The DNA for the CDR3 is TGTGCCAGCAGCCCTACTAAGCTGAGCTACAATGAGCAGTTCTTC. This sequence encodes CASSPTKLSYNEQFF. The full variable domain, completed using reference TRBV11-1 and TRBJ2-1, is EAEVAQSPRYKITEKSQAVAFWCDPISGHATLYWYRQILGQGPELLVQFQDESVVDDSQLPKDRFSAERLKGVDSTLKIQPAELGDSAMYLCASSPTKLSYNEQFFGPGTRLTVL.

This clone was recorded only once. The chain has TRBV7-9 and TRBJ1-2; D call uncertain. V was cut by 1 base and J by 4 bases, with 10 bases left in between. Germline assignment: CDR1 SEHNR and CDR2 FQNEAQ (reference sequence). The CDR3 totals 14 residues. For the CDR3, the DNA is TGTGCCAGCAGCTTAGAACGGAGCGGCTATGGCTACACCTTC. This sequence encodes CASSLERSGYGYTF.

J is TRBJ1-1 and V is TRBV7-9, with D perhaps matching TRBD1 (5 bases). Looked up from germline, CDR1 is SEHNR and CDR2 is FQNEAQ (reference sequence). The CDR3 covers 13 residues. Trimming left V 5 bases short and J 1 base short, with 8 bases between. CDR3 DNA sequence: TGTGCCAGCAGCCGCAGGGAGAACACTGAAGCTTTCTTT. Residues: CASSRRENTEAFF.

The chain recombines TRBV27 with TRBJ2-5, with TRBD1 matching 9 bases. The CDR3 consists of 18 residues. V lost 0 bases and J lost 5; bases outside the gene matches: 13. Germline-derived CDR1 and CDR2 are MNHEY and SMNVEV (reference sequence). The CDR3 loop is CASSLSGLHRGLGETQYF. The DNA for the CDR3 is TGTGCCAGCAGTTTATCGGGATTGCACAGGGGGCTTGGGGAGACCCAGTACTTC.

This clone was seen only once. CDR3 in amino acids: CASSPDIAGNYNEQFF. CDR3 coding DNA: TGTGCCAGCAGCCCTGATATAGCGGGAAACTACAATGAGCAGTTCTTC. The chain is built from TRBV11-1 and TRBJ2-1; 8 bases map to TRBD2. CDR3 length: 16 residues. Germline V lookup: CDR1 SGHAT, CDR2 FQDESV (reference sequence). J was trimmed by 3 bases and V by 5 bases; bases with no gene match: 9.

The chain employs TRBV4-2 and TRBJ2-1; 8 positions match TRBD2. This CDR3 contains 17 residues. V shed 0 bases and J 0 bases; nucleotides not matched to a gene: 4. Germline V gene sequence: CDR1 LGHNA, CDR2 YNFKEQ. The CDR3 bases are TGTGCCAGCAGCCAAGAACCCGGGACTAGCTCCTACAATGAGCAGTTCTTC. This codes for CASSQEPGTSSYNEQFF.

The genes are TRBV18 and TRBJ1-2; D unclear. CDR3 size: 14 residues. V was pared by 4 bases and J by 8 bases, with 17 bases between. Germline-derived CDR1 and CDR2 are KGHSH and LQKENI. The CDR3 DNA follows: TGTGCCAGCTCACGAAATCCTTCGGGATACGGCTACACCTTC. Its protein is CASSRNPSGYGYTF.

The rearrangement uses TRBV5-1 and TRBJ2-5, with 12 bases lining up with TRBD2. This CDR3 has 20 amino acids. Per the germline V gene, CDR1 is SGHRS and CDR2 is YFSETQ. V shed 5 bases, J shed 3 bases, and the junction held 20 bases outside the gene matches. This CDR3 reads CASSTSTTSGSWGWEETQYF. DNA for the CDR3: TGCGCCAGCAGTACAAGCACGACTAGCGGGAGCTGGGGTTGGGAAGAGACCCAGTACTTC.

The chain uses TRBV9 and TRBJ1-2; D is possibly TRBD1 (6 bases). The V gene's germline CDR1 is SGDLS and CDR2 YYNGEE. V lost 0 bases and J 4 bases, leaving 19 bases between the germline ends. The CDR3 spans 17 residues. The CDR3 DNA reads as TGTGCCAGCAGCGTAGGGACACAGGGTTTGGCCCTCTATGGCTACACCTTC. Protein: CASSVGTQGLALYGYTF.

In its sample, this clone was seen a few times. V gene TRBV11-2 combines with J gene TRBJ2-7; TRBD2 matches at 9 bases. The CDR3 sequence is 17 residues long. In germline, CDR1 is SGHAT, CDR2 FQNNGV. After removal of 2 bases from V and 0 bases from J, the junction contained 8 bases not matched to a gene. The CDR3 DNA sequence: TGTGCCAGCAGCTTACGTCCTAGCGGGGCCGACTCCTACGAGCAGTACTTC. This encodes CASSLRPSGADSYEQYF. The whole variable domain, filled in from reference TRBV11-2 and TRBJ2-7, reads EAGVAQSPRYKIIEKRQSVAFWCNPISGHATLYWYQQILGQGPKLLIQFQNNGVVDDSQLPKDRFSAERLKGVDSTLKIQPAKLEDSAVYLCASSLRPSGADSYEQYFGPGTRLTVT.

This clone was detected once. The J gene is TRBJ1-2, the V gene TRBV5-6, with D tentatively TRBD1 (6 bases). Deletions cut 0 bases from V and 5 bases from J, with 17 bases between. Germline V gene lookup returns CDR1 SGHDT and CDR2 YYEEEE. The length of the CDR3 is 16 residues. CDR3 amino acids: CASSLAWLGQNYGYTF. The CDR3 DNA is TGTGCCAGCAGCTTGGCCTGGTTAGGACAGAATTATGGCTACACCTTC.

The gene calls are TRBV21-1 and TRBJ2-7; the D segment call TRBD1 is taken from the table without a DNA check. TRBV21-1 is classified as a pseudogene. The CDR3 runs to 17 residues. This CDR3 is CASSKWTGVIGFYEQYF. In DNA form, the CDR3 reads TGTGCCAGCAGCAAGTGGACAGGAGTTATCGGGTTCTACGAGCAGTACTTC.

The chain employs TRBV27 and TRBJ2-5; D unclear. Trimming pared 6 bases from V and 2 bases from J, leaving 13 bases between. The germline gives CDR1 MNHEY, CDR2 SMNVEV (reference sequence). The CDR3 is made up of 14 amino acids. This CDR3 is CASRRLPPQETQYF. The CDR3 nucleotides read TGTGCCAGCAGGAGACTTCCCCCTCAAGAGACCCAGTACTTC.

The V call is TRBV3-1 (or the pseudogene TRBV3-2), the J call TRBJ1-2; D remains ambiguous. The germline CDR1 and CDR2 sequences are LGHDT and YNNKEL (reference sequence). The CDR3 runs 16 residues. Trimming stripped 0 bases from V and 2 bases from J, with 13 bases between. The CDR3 loop is CASSQDRGGINYGYTF. The CDR3 region has the DNA TGTGCCAGCAGCCAAGATCGTGGAGGGATAAACTATGGCTACACCTTC.

V is TRBV11-3 and J is TRBJ2-1; TRBD2 matches at 7 bases. Trimming removed 5 bases from V and 0 bases from J; junction bases left unmatched: 4. The V gene's germline CDR1 is SGHNT and CDR2 YENEEA. The CDR3 has 15 residues. The CDR3 protein is CASSLGGSSYNEQFF. DNA of the CDR3: TGTGCCAGCAGCCTGGGGGGGAGCTCCTACAATGAGCAGTTCTTC.

This chain connects TRBV27 to TRBJ2-5; no definite D call. The V gene's germline CDR1 is MNHEY and CDR2 SMNVEV (reference sequence). The CDR3 has 16 residues. V gave up 2 bases and J gave up 2 bases, with 15 bases separating them. CDR3 region: CASSLRSMNRQETQYF. In nucleotides, the CDR3 is TGTGCCAGCAGTTTAAGATCGATGAACAGACAAGAGACCCAGTACTTC.

The V call is TRBV11-2, the J call TRBJ2-1; 7 bases are a match to TRBD2. The CDR3 runs to 15 residues. The trim removed 5 bases at V and 7 bases at J, leaving 11 bases unmatched. Germline V gene data show CDR1 as SGHAT and CDR2 as FQNNGV. CDR3 sequence: CASSHSRGSRNEQFF. CDR3 sequence (DNA): TGTGCCAGCAGCCACTCCCGCGGGAGCAGGAATGAGCAGTTCTTC.

The chain couples TRBV11-3 to TRBJ2-1; 11 bases line up with TRBD1. Germline V CDR1 and CDR2: SGHNT, YENEEA. This CDR3 spans 16 amino acids. Trimming cost V 3 bases and J 3 bases; bases outside gene matches: 4. The CDR3 region has the DNA TGTGCCAGCAGCTTGGACAGGGGGCTAATCTACAATGAGCAGTTCTTC. As protein: CASSLDRGLIYNEQFF. Based on the CDR3 plus reference TRBV11-3 and TRBJ2-1, the full variable domain is EAGVVQSPRYKIIEKKQPVAFWCNPISGHNTLYWYLQNLGQGPELLIRYENEEAVDDSQLPKDRFSAERLKGVDSTLKIQPAELGDSAVYLCASSLDRGLIYNEQFFGPGTRLTVL.

The chain couples TRBV18 to TRBJ2-6; possible D gene TRBD2, 5 bases. Trimming took off 1 base at V and 4 bases at J, with 8 bases between the two ends. The CDR3 is made up of 15 amino acids. Germline V CDR1 and CDR2: KGHSH, LQKENI. CDR3 nucleotides: TGTGCCAGCTCACCACTGGGAGCCGGGGCCAACGTCCTGACTTTC. Protein: CASSPLGAGANVLTF.

DNA of the CDR3: TGTGCCAGTAGTATTGGAACAGGGAAGTCGGATACGCAGTATTTT. It is translated as CASSIGTGKSDTQYF. The chain is built from TRBV19 and TRBJ2-3; the D gene is possibly TRBD1 (6 bases). CDR1 is LNHDA and CDR2 is SQIVND in the germline V gene (reference sequence). Trimming left V 3 bases short and J 6 bases short, with 16 bases between. This CDR3 region has 15 residues.

This chain connects TRBV6-5 to TRBJ1-5; D not certain. V was shortened by 8 bases and J by 6 bases, with 14 bases between the two germline ends. This CDR3 contains 13 residues. Germline V CDR1 and CDR2: MNHEY, SVGAGI. Here the CDR3 reads CASPRVGFQPQHF. The CDR3 coding sequence is TGTGCCAGCCCGAGGGTGGGGTTTCAGCCCCAGCATTTT.

The chain uses TRBV3-1 (or the pseudogene TRBV3-2) and TRBJ2-5; the match to TRBD2 covers 13 bases. The CDR3 has 20 residues. V lost 1 base, J lost 3 bases, and 14 bases stayed unmatched. Germline CDR1 and CDR2: LGHDT and YNNKEL (reference sequence). The DNA of the CDR3 is TGTGCCAGCAGCCAAGCCCCCACTAGCGGGAGGGCCCGGGGAGAAGAGACCCAGTACTTC. This gives the protein CASSQAPTSGRARGEETQYF.

This chain joins TRBV6-5 and TRBJ2-5; 12 positions match TRBD1. V gave up 4 bases and J gave up 4 bases; unmatched junction bases: 7. This CDR3 region has 16 residues. The germline V gene encodes CDR1 MNHEY and CDR2 SVGAGI. The CDR3 coding sequence is TGTGCCAGCAGTTCCCGGGGACAGGGGGCAAGAGAGACCCAGTACTTC. Protein: CASSSRGQGARETQYF.

The V and J genes are TRBV10-3 and TRBJ1-3; D unclear. The CDR3 loop spans 12 amino acids. Germline V gene lookup returns CDR1 ENHRY and CDR2 SYGVKD. V lost 5 bases to trimming and J lost 4 bases, with 6 bases between them. CDR3 bases: TGTGCCATCAGTACCCTAGGAAACACCATATATTTT. It encodes CAISTLGNTIYF.

The genes are TRBV6-5 and TRBJ2-3, with D perhaps matching TRBD2 (6 bases). The CDR3 has 13 amino acids. In germline, CDR1 is MNHEY, CDR2 SVGAGI. Between the trimmed V and J ends, which lost 9 bases and 2 bases, there was a span of 12 bases. The CDR3 region is CASEAGPTDTQYF. DNA for the CDR3: TGTGCCAGTGAGGCGGGGCCCACAGATACGCAGTATTTT.

This clone has a handful of counts. The V call is TRBV27, the J call TRBJ2-2; 13 bases line up with TRBD2. CDR1 is MNHEY and CDR2 is SMNVEV in the germline V gene (reference sequence). This CDR3 has 20 amino acids. Trimming took 4 bases from V and 5 from J; bases not matched to a gene: 16. The CDR3 here is CASSYGLAGASRRRTGELFF. As DNA, the CDR3 is TGTGCCAGCAGTTACGGACTAGCGGGAGCCTCTCGTCGGAGGACCGGGGAGCTGTTTTTT.